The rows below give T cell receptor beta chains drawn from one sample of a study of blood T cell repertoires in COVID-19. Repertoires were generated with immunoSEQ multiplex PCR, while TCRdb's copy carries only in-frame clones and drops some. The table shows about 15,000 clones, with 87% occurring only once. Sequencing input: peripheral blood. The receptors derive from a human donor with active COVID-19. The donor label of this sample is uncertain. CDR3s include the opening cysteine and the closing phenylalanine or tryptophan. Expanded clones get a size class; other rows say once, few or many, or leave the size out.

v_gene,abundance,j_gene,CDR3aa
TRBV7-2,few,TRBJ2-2,CASSFVQRELFF
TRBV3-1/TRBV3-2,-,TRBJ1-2,CASSRGTGYGYTF
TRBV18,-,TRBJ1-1,CASSPDPGRNTEAFF
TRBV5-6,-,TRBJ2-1,CASRREYEQFF
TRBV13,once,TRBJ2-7,CASSLTSGYEQYF
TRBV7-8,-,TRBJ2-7,CASSLVDRIYEQYF
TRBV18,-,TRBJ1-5,CASSPNKDQPQHF
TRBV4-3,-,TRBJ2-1,CASSQDLRLAVSNEQFF
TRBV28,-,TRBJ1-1,CASSLWGQGGNTEAFF
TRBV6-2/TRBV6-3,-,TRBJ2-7,CASSTHRAPGPYEQYF
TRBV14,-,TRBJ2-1,CASSQRVSFEYNEQFF
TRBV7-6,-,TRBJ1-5,CASSLWENQPQHF
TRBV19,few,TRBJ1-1,CAKLSGDTSENTEAFF
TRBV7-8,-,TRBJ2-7,CASSLRTSGHEQYF
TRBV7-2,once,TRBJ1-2,CASSSGQESYGYTF
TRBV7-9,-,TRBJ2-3,CASSLGLAGADTQYF
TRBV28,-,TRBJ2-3,CASSYGGSSTDTQYF
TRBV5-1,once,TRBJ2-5,CASSLSRAPETQYF
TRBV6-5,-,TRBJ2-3,CASRLAGPTDTQYF
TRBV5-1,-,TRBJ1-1,CASSSGNTGTEAFF
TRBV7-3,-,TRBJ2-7,CASSLSFRGNTGGCGYEQYF
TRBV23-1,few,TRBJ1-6,CAPNQPASPGQGANSPLHF
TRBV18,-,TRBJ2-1,CASSPPGLNEQFF
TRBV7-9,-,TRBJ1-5,CASSLGPGAQPQHF
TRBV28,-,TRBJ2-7,CASSLPTPIRQNYEQYF
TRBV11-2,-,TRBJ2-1,CASSFLGISGRRVNEQFF
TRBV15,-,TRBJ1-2,CATSRPDRADYGYTF
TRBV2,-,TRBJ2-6,CASMLGGLSRSGANVLTF
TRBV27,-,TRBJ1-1,CASSLGRPNTEAFF
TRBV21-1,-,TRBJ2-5,CASRGQPQETQYF
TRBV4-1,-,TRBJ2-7,CASSQGQGGGYEQYF
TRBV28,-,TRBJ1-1,CASSLVRGNTEAFF
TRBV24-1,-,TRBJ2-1,CATSDLKASGLAGGSYNEQFF
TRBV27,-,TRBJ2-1,CASSSLKAGGFNEQFF
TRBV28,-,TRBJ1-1,CASSFGTGKSNTEAFF
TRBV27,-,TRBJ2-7,CASKASGSSYEQYF
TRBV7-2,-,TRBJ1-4,CASSLERTGEKLFF
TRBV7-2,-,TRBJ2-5,CASSSTSGQETQYF
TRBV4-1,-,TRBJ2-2,CASSQGPRNTGELFF
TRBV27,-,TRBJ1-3,CASSFRGGNTIYF
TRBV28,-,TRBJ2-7,CASSAILLLWEQYF
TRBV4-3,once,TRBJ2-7,CASSPTGDAYEQYF
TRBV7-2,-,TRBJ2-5,CASSLEREEETQYF
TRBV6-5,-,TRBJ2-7,CASSYDGAYEQYF
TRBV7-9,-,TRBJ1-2,CASSLGGGAGYTF
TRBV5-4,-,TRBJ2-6,CASSLGGRGSGANVLTF
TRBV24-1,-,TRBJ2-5,CATSDTLAGGVQETQYF
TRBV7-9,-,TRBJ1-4,CASSLQSTNEKLFF
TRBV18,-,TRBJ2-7,CASSAPADSSYEQYF
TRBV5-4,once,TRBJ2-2,CASSPGQGVTGELFF
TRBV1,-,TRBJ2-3,CTSSQDGRGATDTQYF
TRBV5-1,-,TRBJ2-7,CASSLGQGTPYEQYF
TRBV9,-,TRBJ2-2,CASSSPGGTGELFF
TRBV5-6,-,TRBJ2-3,CASSLAWAGTDTQYF
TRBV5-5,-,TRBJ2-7,CASSLGGSSYEQYF
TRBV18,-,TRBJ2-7,CASSPLAGAYEQYF
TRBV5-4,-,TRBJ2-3,CASSLQLAGFGTDTQYF